These 13 T cell receptor beta chains share one sample of origin, sequenced in a study of beta chain features in type 1 diabetes. The study reverse transcribed the entire isolated RNA, so it sequenced expressed TCRB transcripts. The table came from immunoSEQ multiplex PCR; TCRdb's copy has only in-frame clones and leaves some out. This table holds hundreds of thousands of clones, about 30% found once. Source material: naive CD4+ T cells from blood. These TCRs come from a man aged 18 to 30 in good health.

The rearrangement joins TRBV30 to TRBJ1-4; tentative D call: TRBD1 (5 bases). The CDR3 has 11 residues. Germline CDR1 reads GTSNPN; CDR2 reads SVGIG (reference sequence). Trimming took off 3 bases at V and 10 bases at J, with 9 bases between the two ends. The CDR3 here is CAWRTGGKLFF. CDR3 nucleotide sequence: TGTGCCTGGAGAACAGGAGGAAAACTGTTTTTT.

The table lists this clone with a few counts. The chain uses TRBV10-3 and TRBJ2-6; tentative D call: TRBD2 (5 bases). V dropped 5 bases and J dropped 2 bases, with 13 bases sitting between them. Germline assignment: CDR1 ENHRY and CDR2 SYGVKD. The CDR3 is 16 residues long. The CDR3 here is CAISPFTGTGANVLTF. CDR3 DNA sequence: TGTGCCATCAGTCCCTTCACGGGGACTGGGGCCAACGTCCTGACTTTC.

This clone turned up a few times. The rearrangement joins TRBV30 to TRBJ2-7; D gene uncertain. The V end was cut by 3 bases, the J end by 0 bases, with 12 bases between. This CDR3 is built from 14 residues. Looked up from germline, CDR1 is GTSNPN and CDR2 is SVGIG (reference sequence). The CDR3 here is CAWSRVQSSYEQYF. DNA of the CDR3: TGTGCCTGGAGCCGGGTCCAGAGCTCCTACGAGCAGTACTTC.

There are a few counts of this clone. The chain couples TRBV30 to TRBJ1-2; the D gene is possibly TRBD1 (6 bases). Germline V lookup: CDR1 GTSNPN, CDR2 SVGIG (reference sequence). Trimming removed 4 bases from V and 5 bases from J, with 14 bases in between. The CDR3 runs 13 residues. DNA for the CDR3: TGTGCCTGGACGGAGGGGGTGGAGTATGGCTACACCTTC. Amino acids: CAWTEGVEYGYTF.

This clone was seen a handful of times. The chain recombines TRBV30 with TRBJ1-5; D gene unclear. Trimming stripped 8 bases from V and 7 bases from J, with 18 bases between. CDR3 length: 13 residues. Germline V lookup: CDR1 GTSNPN, CDR2 SVGIG (reference sequence). Here the CDR3 DNA reads TGTGCCGCCAGTGGGGATGTAGGACAGCCCCAGCATTTT. Protein sequence: CAASGDVGQPQHF.

This clone has just a few counts. The V and J genes are TRBV29-1 and TRBJ2-1; no clear D gene. CDR1 is SQVTM and CDR2 is ANQGSEA in the germline V gene. The CDR3 runs 16 residues. V was pared by 4 bases and J by 0 bases, with 16 bases between. The CDR3 DNA is TGCAGCGTTGCAAGCTCGACTTCGTACTCCTACAATGAGCAGTTCTTC. Protein sequence: CSVASSTSYSYNEQFF.

The table lists this clone with a few counts. The V and J genes are TRBV30 and TRBJ1-1; unclear D gene. The CDR3 covers 13 residues. Between the trimmed V and J ends, which lost 0 bases and 1 base, there was a span of 6 bases. The germline gives CDR1 GTSNPN, CDR2 SVGIG (reference sequence). The CDR3 here is CAWSVWGNTEAFF. CDR3 DNA: TGTGCCTGGAGTGTCTGGGGGAACACTGAAGCTTTCTTT.

This clone was counted only a few times. CDR3 nucleotide sequence: TGTGCCAGCAGCTTAGATCACCAAGAGACCCAGTACTTC. This encodes CASSLDHQETQYF. The chain combines TRBV11-2 with TRBJ2-5; no clear D. CDR3 length: 13 amino acids. Between the trimmed V and J ends, which lost 0 bases and 0 bases, there was a span of 2 bases. From germline, CDR1 is SGHAT and CDR2 FQNNGV.

The sample holds a few counts of this clone. This chain uses TRBV2 with TRBJ2-7; D is unclear. The germline CDR1 and CDR2 sequences are SNHLY and FYNNEI. This CDR3 contains 15 residues. Trimming took 0 bases from V and 1 from J, leaving 10 bases between them. The CDR3 DNA reads as TGTGCCAGCAGTGAAGCTCTAACACAGTCCTACGAGCAGTACTTC. Protein product: CASSEALTQSYEQYF.

The rearrangement uses TRBV7-8 and TRBJ2-1, with 7 positions matching TRBD1. Germline values: CDR1 SGHVS, CDR2 FQNEAQ. J was trimmed by 1 base and V by 4 bases; bases with no gene match: 4. CDR3 length equals 15 residues. Here the CDR3 DNA reads TGTGCCAGCAGCTCTAGACAGGGTTCCTACAATGAGCAGTTCTTC. Protein product: CASSSRQGSYNEQFF. Full variable domain (outside the CDR3, taken from reference TRBV7-8 and TRBJ2-1): GAGVSQSPRYKVAKRGQDVALRCDPISGHVSLFWYQQALGQGPEFLTYFQNEAQLDKSGLPSDRFFAERPEGSVSTLKIQRTQQEDSAVYLCASSSRQGSYNEQFFGPGTRLTVL.

This clone was observed a handful of times. The chain carries TRBV7-2 and TRBJ2-7, with 12 bases matching TRBD2. The CDR3 has 14 amino acids. CDR1 and CDR2 (germline): SGHTA, FQGNSA. Trimming at V came to 4 bases and at J to 5 bases, leaving 3 bases not matched to a gene. CDR3 nucleotide sequence: TGTGCCAGCAGCTCGGGACTAGCGGGCCACGAGCAGTACTTC. Translated, it gives CASSSGLAGHEQYF.

The sample holds a few counts of this clone. This sample includes further DNA sequences coding for the same CDR3. This chain's CDR3 is CASSLVRETQYF. In DNA form, the CDR3 reads TGTGCCAGCAGCTTAGTTCGGGAGACCCAGTACTTC. J is TRBJ2-5 and V is TRBV7-6; no clear D. This CDR3 is 12 amino acids long. Trimming removed 1 base from V and 5 bases from J, with 5 bases in between. Germline-derived CDR1 and CDR2 are SGHVS and FNYEAQ.

This clone was counted a single time. The chain employs TRBV29-1 and TRBJ1-4; 11 nucleotides match TRBD1. The CDR3 length is 16 residues. CDR1 is SQVTM, CDR2 ANQGSEA, per germline. The ends lost 4 bases at V and 4 bases at J; junction bases unmatched: 8. CDR3 nucleotides: TGCAGCGTTGGGACAGGGGGCGCCGCCGGTAATGAAAAACTGTTTTTT. It encodes CSVGTGGAAGNEKLFF.